A single sample is the source of the 9 T cell receptor beta chains below, sequenced in a study of blood T cells in healthy people across ages. For the second PCR, which ran for about 7 to 12 cycles, a sample-barcoded 5' primer and a J-beta primer mix were used. TCRdb re-derived calls from the 5' RACE reads in MiXCR, one entry per CDR3 protein. The sample records over a million distinct CDR3 sequences, over 35% being singletons. The sequencing input was blood. The receptors stem from a woman aged 60-70 years in good health.

In its sample, this clonotype was seen a few times. The V and J genes are TRBV2 and TRBJ2-3, with D perhaps TRBD1 (6 bases). There are 15 residues in the CDR3. CDR1 SNHLY and CDR2 FYNNEI come from the germline V gene. V gave up 5 bases and J gave up 2 bases, with 14 bases separating them. CDR3: CASSRQQGITDTQYF. CDR3 nucleotides: TGTGCCAGCAGTCGGCAGCAGGGGATCACAGATACGCAGTATTTT.

The chain carries TRBV28 and TRBJ2-3; 11 positions match TRBD2. Germline loops: CDR1 MDHEN, CDR2 SYDVKM. The CDR3 is 16 amino acids. The V segment lost 5 bases and the J segment 2 bases; nucleotides outside the gene matches: 6. The CDR3 nucleotides are TGTGCCAGCAGTCCTAATAGCGGGAGGGACACAGATACGCAGTATTTT. This codes for CASSPNSGRDTDTQYF.

The chain joins TRBV6-1 to TRBJ2-7; either TRBD1 or TRBD2 may fit D (5 bases each). This CDR3 has 14 residues. Trimming cost V 6 bases and J 12 bases, with 24 bases left between them. Germline V gives CDR1 MNHNS, CDR2 SASEGT. CDR3 region: CASRPVSHRDLVYF. CDR3 nucleotides: TGTGCCAGCAGGCCGGTCTCTCATAGGGACCTCGTGTACTTC.

The chain joins TRBV20-1 to TRBJ2-1; a weak D match, TRBD2 (5 bases). CDR3 size: 15 residues. CDR1 DFQATT and CDR2 SNEGSKA come from the germline V gene (reference sequence). Between the trimmed V and J ends, which lost 6 bases and 5 bases, there was a span of 20 bases. The CDR3 bases are TGCAGTGCCACTCCGCGGAGGAGGTTTAACAATGAGCAGTTCTTC. Translated: CSATPRRRFNNEQFF.

The chain links TRBV12-3 or TRBV12-4 to TRBJ2-6, with 11 bases identical to TRBD1. The CDR3 totals 18 residues. J lost 1 base, V lost 5 bases, and 7 bases had no gene match. The DNA of the CDR3 is TGTGCCAGCAGTGGGTGGACAGGGGGCGCTTCTGGGGCCAACGTCCTGACTTTC. It codes for CASSGWTGGASGANVLTF.

In its sample, this clonotype was seen a few times. This rearrangement joins TRBV29-1 to TRBJ2-7, with TRBD1 as a possible D gene (5 bases). Germline CDR1 and CDR2: SQVTM and ANQGSEA. The CDR3 is made up of 12 amino acids. V dropped 5 bases and J dropped 3 bases, with 11 bases sitting between them. CDR3 coding DNA: TGCAGCGTTCTGACAGATTTCTACGAGCAGTACTTC. It yields the protein CSVLTDFYEQYF.

The chain recombines TRBV5-1 with TRBJ2-1; 8 nucleotides agree with TRBD2. Per germline, CDR1 SGHRS and CDR2 YFSETQ. The V gene end was trimmed by 3 bases and the J gene end by 9 bases; junction bases not matched to a gene: 11. The CDR3 sequence is 15 residues long. The CDR3: CASSSGRAGEGEQFF. Written as DNA, the CDR3 is TGCGCCAGCAGCTCGGGACGAGCGGGAGAGGGTGAGCAGTTCTTC.

This clonotype was observed a handful of times. This rearrangement joins TRBV29-1 to TRBJ2-7; D perhaps matches TRBD2 (5 bases). Germline CDR1 SQVTM, CDR2 ANQGSEA. Deletions cut 7 bases from V and 2 bases from J, with 21 bases between. CDR3 length: 15 residues. The CDR3 loop reads CSATHGDTRTYEQYF. The CDR3 DNA sequence: TGCAGCGCCACGCACGGGGATACTCGGACCTACGAGCAGTACTTC.

The CDR3 DNA reads as TGTGCCAGCAGCCAAGATGGAGGGGGAAGGGGCAATGAGCAGTACTTC. As protein: CASSQDGGGRGNEQYF. The V and J genes are TRBV3-1 and TRBJ2-4; D possibly uses TRBD1 or TRBD2 (6 bases each). The CDR3 loop spans 16 amino acids. Germline V lookup: CDR1 LGHDT, CDR2 YNNKEL (reference sequence). The V end was cut by 0 bases, the J end by 13 bases, with 22 bases between.